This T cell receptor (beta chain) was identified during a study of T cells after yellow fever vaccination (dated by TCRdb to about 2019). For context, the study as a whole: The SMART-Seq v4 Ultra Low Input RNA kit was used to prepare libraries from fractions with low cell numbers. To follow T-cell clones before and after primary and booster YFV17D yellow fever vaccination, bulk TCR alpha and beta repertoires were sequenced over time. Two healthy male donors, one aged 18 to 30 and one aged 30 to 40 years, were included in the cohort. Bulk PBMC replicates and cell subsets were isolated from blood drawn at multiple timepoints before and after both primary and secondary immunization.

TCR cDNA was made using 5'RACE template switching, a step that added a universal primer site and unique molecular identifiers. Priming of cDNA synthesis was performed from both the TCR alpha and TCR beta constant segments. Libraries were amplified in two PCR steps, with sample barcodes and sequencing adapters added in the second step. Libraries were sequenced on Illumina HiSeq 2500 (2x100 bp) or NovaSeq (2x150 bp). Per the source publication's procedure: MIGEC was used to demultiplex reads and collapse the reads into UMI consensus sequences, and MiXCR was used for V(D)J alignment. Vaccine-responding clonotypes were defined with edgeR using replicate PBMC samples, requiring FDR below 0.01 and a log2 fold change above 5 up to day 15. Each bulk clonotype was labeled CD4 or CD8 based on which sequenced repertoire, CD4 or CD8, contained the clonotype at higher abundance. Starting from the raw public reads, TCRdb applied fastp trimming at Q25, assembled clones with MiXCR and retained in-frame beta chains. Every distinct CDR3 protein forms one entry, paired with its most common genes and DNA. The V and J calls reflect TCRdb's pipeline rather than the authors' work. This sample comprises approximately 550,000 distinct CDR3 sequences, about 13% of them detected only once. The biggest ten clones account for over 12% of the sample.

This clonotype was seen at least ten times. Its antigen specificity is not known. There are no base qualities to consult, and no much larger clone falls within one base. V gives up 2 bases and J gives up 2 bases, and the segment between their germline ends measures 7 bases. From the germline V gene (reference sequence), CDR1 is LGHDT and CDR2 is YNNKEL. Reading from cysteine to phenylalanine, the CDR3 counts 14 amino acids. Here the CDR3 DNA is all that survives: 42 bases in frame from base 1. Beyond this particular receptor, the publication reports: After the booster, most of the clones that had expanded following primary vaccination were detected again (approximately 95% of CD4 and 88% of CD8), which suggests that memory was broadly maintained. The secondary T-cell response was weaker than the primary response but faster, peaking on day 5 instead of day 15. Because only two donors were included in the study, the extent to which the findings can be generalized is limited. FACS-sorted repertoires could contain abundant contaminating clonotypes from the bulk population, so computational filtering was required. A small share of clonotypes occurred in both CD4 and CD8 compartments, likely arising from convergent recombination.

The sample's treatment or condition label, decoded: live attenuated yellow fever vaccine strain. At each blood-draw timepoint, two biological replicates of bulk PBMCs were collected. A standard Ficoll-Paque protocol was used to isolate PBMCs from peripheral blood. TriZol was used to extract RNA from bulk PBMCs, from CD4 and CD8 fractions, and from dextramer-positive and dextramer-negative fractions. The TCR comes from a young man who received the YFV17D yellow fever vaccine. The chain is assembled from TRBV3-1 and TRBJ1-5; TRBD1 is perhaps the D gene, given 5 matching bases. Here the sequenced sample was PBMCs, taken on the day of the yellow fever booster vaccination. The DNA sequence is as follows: TGTGCCAGCAGCCAATCCAGGGGCAATCAGCCCCAGCATTTT. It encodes CASSQSRGNQPQHF.